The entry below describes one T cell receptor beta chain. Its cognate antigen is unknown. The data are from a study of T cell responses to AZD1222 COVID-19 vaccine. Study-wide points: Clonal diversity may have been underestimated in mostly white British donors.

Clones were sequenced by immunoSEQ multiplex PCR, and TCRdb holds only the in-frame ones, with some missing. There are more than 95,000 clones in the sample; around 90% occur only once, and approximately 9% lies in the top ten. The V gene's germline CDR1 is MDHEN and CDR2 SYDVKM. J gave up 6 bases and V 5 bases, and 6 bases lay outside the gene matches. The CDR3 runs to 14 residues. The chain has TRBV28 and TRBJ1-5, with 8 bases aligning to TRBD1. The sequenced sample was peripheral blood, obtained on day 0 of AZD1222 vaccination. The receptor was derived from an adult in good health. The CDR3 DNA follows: TGTGCCAGCAGTACCGGACAGGGAGCTCAGCCCCAGCATTTT. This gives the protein CASSTGQGAQPQHF.